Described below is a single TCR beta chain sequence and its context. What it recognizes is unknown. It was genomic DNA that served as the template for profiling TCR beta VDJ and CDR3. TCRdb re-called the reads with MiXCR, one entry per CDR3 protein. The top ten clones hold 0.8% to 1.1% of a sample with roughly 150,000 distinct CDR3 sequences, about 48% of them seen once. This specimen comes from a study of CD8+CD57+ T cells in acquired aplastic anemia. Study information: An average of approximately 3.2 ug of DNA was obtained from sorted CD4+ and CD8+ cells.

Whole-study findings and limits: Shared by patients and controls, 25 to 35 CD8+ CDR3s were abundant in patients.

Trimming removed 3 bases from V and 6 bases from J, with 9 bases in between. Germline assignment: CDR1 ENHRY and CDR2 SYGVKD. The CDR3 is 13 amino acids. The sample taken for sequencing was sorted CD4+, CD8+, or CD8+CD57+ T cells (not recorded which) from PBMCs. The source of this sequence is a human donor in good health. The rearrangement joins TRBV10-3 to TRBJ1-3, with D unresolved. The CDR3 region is CAISEGPENTIYF. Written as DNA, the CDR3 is TGTGCCATCAGTGAAGGTCCAGAAAACACCATATATTTT.